This T cell receptor beta chain was captured by sequencing in a study of read filtering for tumor transcriptome and immune sequencing. This library used around 400 ng RNA and molecular barcoded adaptors spanning alpha/delta and beta/gamma chains. From the reads, TCRdb called clonotypes with MiXCR, one entry per CDR3 protein. Here the sample spans tens of thousands of distinct CDR3 sequences, 15% to 25% being singletons. This clonotype was recorded at least ten times. This CDR3 is 13 amino acids long. The junction had 4 bases not matched to a gene; V was cut back by 5 bases and J by 7 bases. V and J are TRBV12-3 or TRBV12-4 and TRBJ2-2, with TRBD1 matching 7 bases. This TCR was recovered from a donor at least 40 years old with multiple myeloma. Material: a population of CD138-negative cells sorted from bone marrow. DNA for the CDR3: TGTGCCAGCAGTGTACAGGGGATCGGGGAGCTGTTTTTT. Protein: CASSVQGIGELFF.